Listed below are T cell receptor beta chains from one sample, sequenced in a study of neurological immune-mediated disorders. TCRdb independently ran MiXCR on the 5' RACE reads; one entry per CDR3 protein. Here the sample spans approximately 40,000 distinct CDR3 sequences, roughly 13% being singletons. Sequenced input: PBMCs. The source is a female donor in good health. Each CDR3 is given with its conserved first and last residue. A D gene is named only where the DNA matches it firmly. Only part of the rows carry a size: once, few, many, or a class if the clone is expanded.

TRBD2	many	TRBJ2-2	TRBV7-3	CASSLELAATGELFF	TGTGCCAGCAGCTTGGAGCTAGCGGCCACCGGGGAGCTGTTTTTT
TRBD1	many	TRBJ2-1	TRBV6-5	CASRTDRGSDEQFF	TGTGCCAGCAGAACGGACAGGGGGTCCGATGAGCAGTTCTTC
TRBD2	many	TRBJ2-1	TRBV12-3/TRBV12-4	CASSFRLAGNEQFF	TGTGCCAGCAGTTTTCGACTAGCGGGAAATGAGCAGTTCTTC
TRBD2	many	TRBJ2-3	TRBV5-1	CASSLPGLAGGSDTQYF	TGCGCCAGCAGCTTGCCGGGACTAGCGGGGGGGTCGGATACGCAGTATTTT
NA	many	TRBJ1-1	TRBV5-1	CASSLQGVGTEAFF	TGCGCCAGCAGCTTGCAAGGGGTGGGCACTGAAGCTTTCTTT
NA	many	TRBJ2-1	TRBV9	CASSADVTGFDNEQFF	TGTGCCAGCAGCGCCGACGTAACAGGGTTCGACAATGAGCAGTTCTTC
NA	many	TRBJ1-2	TRBV5-1	CASSLGGENYGYTF	TGCGCCAGCAGCTTAGGAGGTGAAAACTATGGCTACACCTTC
TRBD1	many	TRBJ1-2	TRBV29-1	CSVTGTETNYGYTF	TGCAGCGTCACCGGGACAGAGACTAACTATGGCTACACCTTC
TRBD2	many	TRBJ2-7	TRBV18	CASSPRTSGINEQYF	TGTGCCAGCTCACCTCGGACTAGCGGGATAAACGAGCAGTACTTC
NA	NA	TRBJ2-5	TRBV29-1	CSALGALRETQYF	TGCAGCGCACTGGGGGCCCTCCGGGAGACCCAGTACTTC
NA	NA	TRBJ2-1	TRBV3-1	CASSHFKSSYNEQFF	TGTGCCAGCAGCCATTTCAAAAGCTCCTACAATGAGCAGTTCTTC
NA	many	TRBJ1-4	TRBV2	CASRETGHLSLSGEKLFF	TGTGCCAGCAGGGAGACAGGTCACCTTTCTCTATCGGGTGAAAAACTGTTTTTT
NA	many	TRBJ2-1	TRBV24-1	CATSDSTGGQLYNEQFF	TGTGCCACCAGTGATTCCACCGGGGGACAGCTCTACAATGAGCAGTTCTTC
NA	many	TRBJ2-2	TRBV18	CASSPPGQWSTGELFF	TGTGCCAGCTCACCACCGGGCCAGTGGAGCACCGGGGAGCTGTTTTTT
NA	many	TRBJ2-5	TRBV3-1	CASSQLGETQYF	TGTGCCAGCAGCCAATTGGGGGAGACCCAGTACTTC
NA	many	TRBJ2-2	TRBV18	CASYKGSPGELFF	TGTGCCAGCTACAAGGGAAGCCCCGGGGAGCTGTTTTTT
NA	few	TRBJ1-2	TRBV6-1	CASSEYNRADYTF	TGTGCCAGCAGTGAATATAACAGGGCAGACTACACCTTC
TRBD2	many	TRBJ2-3	TRBV4-1	CASGTSGTDTQYF	TGCGCCAGCGGGACTAGCGGCACAGATACGCAGTATTTT
TRBD1	many	TRBJ1-1	TRBV5-1	CASSSRTGGNTEAFF	TGCGCCAGCAGCTCCCGGACAGGGGGAAACACTGAAGCTTTCTTT
NA	many	TRBJ2-7	TRBV2	CATQGSKGNEQYF	TGTGCCACCCAGGGGTCTAAGGGAAACGAGCAGTACTTC
TRBD1	many	TRBJ2-7	TRBV11-2	CASSLDGTGDEQYF	TGTGCCAGCAGCTTAGACGGGACAGGGGACGAGCAGTACTTC
NA	many	TRBJ1-1	TRBV20-1	CSATADPHAFF	TGCAGTGCTACAGCCGACCCACACGCTTTCTTT
NA	many	TRBJ2-7	TRBV29-1	CSATGIAGNYEQYF	TGCAGCGCTACGGGGATTGCAGGGAATTACGAGCAGTACTTC
TRBD2	many	TRBJ2-3	TRBV11-2	CASNRGSGVDTQYF	TGTGCCAGCAACCGGGGCAGCGGGGTCGATACGCAGTATTTT
TRBD2	many	TRBJ2-1	TRBV5-1	CASSLIVAGGQSSYNEQFF	TGCGCCAGCAGCTTGATAGTAGCGGGGGGCCAGAGCTCCTACAATGAGCAGTTCTTC
NA	many	TRBJ1-1	TRBV18	CASSSGQMNTEAFF	TGTGCCAGCTCATCGGGACAAATGAACACTGAAGCTTTCTTT
NA	NA	TRBJ1-1	TRBV3-1	CVSSRSENTEAFF	TGTGTCAGCAGCAGGTCAGAGAACACTGAAGCTTTCTTT
TRBD2	many	TRBJ2-1	TRBV2	CASTGAGVTSGGAGSYNEQFF	TGTGCCAGCACCGGAGCGGGAGTAACTAGCGGGGGCGCCGGGTCCTACAATGAGCAGTTCTTC
NA	NA	TRBJ2-6	TRBV29-1	CSATTGAGGANVLTF	TGCAGCGCCACTACGGGGGCGGGTGGGGCCAACGTCCTGACTTTC
NA	many	TRBJ2-2	TRBV6-5	CASSYSWRVDTGELFF	TGTGCCAGCAGTTACTCTTGGCGCGTCGACACCGGGGAGCTGTTTTTT
TRBD1	many	TRBJ2-7	TRBV20-1	CSARTGNYEQYF	TGCAGTGCTCGGACAGGGAATTACGAGCAGTACTTC
NA	NA	TRBJ2-2	TRBV18	CASSPPLRTGELFF	TGTGCCAGCTCACCCCCCCTAAGGACCGGGGAGCTGTTTTTT
NA	many	TRBJ1-1	TRBV6-1	CASRVQGVAEAFF	TGTGCCAGCAGGGTACAGGGAGTAGCTGAAGCTTTCTTT
NA	many	TRBJ1-4	TRBV7-6	CASSPGQLNEKLFF	TGTGCCAGCAGCCCCGGACAGCTAAATGAAAAACTGTTTTTT
NA	once	TRBJ2-2	TRBV12-3/TRBV12-4	CASSPCAQSGTGELFF	TGTGCCAGCAGTCCTTGTGCCCAGAGCGGCACCGGGGAGCTGTTTTTT